In its sample, the clone carrying this T cell receptor (beta chain) was seen a few times. TCRdb keeps only in-frame clones here, not all; method: immunoSEQ multiplex PCR. The sample holds about 180,000 clones, roughly four fifths seen once. The CDR3 sequence is 15 residues long. V was trimmed by 2 bases and J by 6 bases, leaving 14 bases between them. Germline loops: CDR1 MDHEN, CDR2 SYDVKM. These data belong to a study of blood T cell repertoires in COVID-19. Background on the study: The cDNA or gDNA used as material had been derived from T cells, B-cell-depleted T cells, or PBMCs.

Patients from Seattle were sampled longitudinally, starting during active infection. Sequencing was carried out using peripheral blood. The sequence came from a woman in her seventies with COVID-19, enrolled during active disease. The genes are TRBV28 and TRBJ2-1; D not resolved. This CDR3 is CASSLVPANSNEQFF. CDR3 coding DNA: TGTGCCAGCAGTTTAGTTCCGGCTAACAGCAATGAGCAGTTCTTC.